This T cell receptor (beta chain) is from a study of Ad26.COV2.S vaccination and SARS-CoV-2 variants (dated by TCRdb to 2020 to 2022). About the investigation overall: Donors in the vaccine arm were drawn from COV1001, a multicentre, randomized, double-blind, placebo-controlled phase I-IIa trial testing Ad26.COV2.S in healthy adults. Participants in the trial were split at random into five groups of five each, receiving low-dose or high-dose Ad26.COV2.S once or twice, or else placebo on both occasions. A total of approximately 32 samples were included in the TCR-sequenced set, comprising around 19 Ad26.COV2.S vaccine recipients, 5 placebo recipients and 8 SARS-CoV-2 convalescent individuals. Ad26.COV2.S was administered intramuscularly at a dose of 5x10^10 or 1x10^11 viral particles, either as one shot or as two shots given 56 days apart. TCRbeta repertoire sequencing served as the tool for gauging how specific and how broad the SARS-CoV-2-reactive T cell receptors were following Ad26.COV2.S vaccination. Blinding of investigators to trial group allocation was maintained during experiments and outcome assessment.

The immunoSEQ Assay was used to sequence TCRbeta CDR3 regions. After extraction, genomic DNA underwent amplification by bias-controlled multiplex PCR, followed by high-throughput sequencing. The study's processing was this. To quantify the absolute abundance of every unique TCRbeta CDR3 region, sequences were collapsed and filtered. T cell fraction was estimated by normalizing TCRbeta template counts to usable DNA, which was measured by amplifying reference genes present in all nucleated cells. Repertoire TCRs were annotated as SARS-CoV-2-specific by exact matching of V gene, CDR3 amino acid sequence and J gene to a known reactive TCR set. The reference SARS-CoV-2 TCR set was derived from MIRA and filtered for enrichment in COVID-19-positive ImmuneCODE repertoires, a step that removed public or cross-reactive TCRs. Using the MIRA antigens, annotated TCRs were further analysed by specific ORF or by position within an ORF. Depth was the summed frequency of annotated unique rearrangements, while breadth was defined as annotated unique rearrangements over total unique productive rearrangements. Two-sided Wilcoxon rank-sum tests were applied when comparing TCR breadth between groups. TCRdb carries this immuneACCESS record with in-frame sequences only. Its versions omit some clonotypes, under half of them owing to an unresolved V gene in the studies checked, with the rest unexplained. V and J calls and clone size are those listed in that table; D and trimming were worked out from the DNA. The sample profile shows about 680,000 clones; around 90% of them were found once. Together, the top ten hold roughly 1.5% of the sample.

Regarding this clone: It lacks a known antigen. No base quality information exists; no much larger clone differs at one position.

Findings and caveats that apply to the study as a whole: The study was not powered to compare responses between vaccine doses or regimens. It was noted by the authors that total T cell responses may have been underestimated by the TCR breadth and depth analyses. Non-spike TCR breadth was comparable between vaccine and placebo recipients, consistent with the vaccine containing only spike. Substantial breadth of spike-specific CD8+ and CD4+ T cell responses was reported after vaccination. Higher spike-specific TCR breadth was observed in Ad26.COV2.S recipients than in placebo recipients (P = 0.0014).

Explained via the paper, the treatment or condition label denotes: around 19 received Ad26.COV2.S at low or high dose, single or two shots; five or six received placebo; per-sample allocation not given. Repertoires of vaccine and placebo recipients were sequenced from samples taken on day 63 after the first injection. Between 29 July and 7 August 2020, Cohort 1b enrolled about 27 adults aged 18-55 years at one site in Boston, USA. Ad26.COV2.S consisted of a replication-incompetent adenovirus type 26 vector by which a prefusion-stabilized SARS-CoV-2 spike protein from the original Wuhan strain was expressed. CDR1 and CDR2, per the germline V gene (reference sequence), are LNHDA and SQIVND. The junction shows trimming of 2 bases on V and 0 bases on J, plus 5 bases between the germline ends. The CDR3, cysteine through phenylalanine, is 15 amino acids long. Just CDR3 DNA is preserved here, 45 bases in frame from base 1.

Recombination connected TRBV19 to TRBJ2-6; no D gene can be assigned with confidence. This specimen was peripheral blood, taken in a trial of Ad26.COV2.S vaccine versus placebo. The receptor was isolated from a person between 18 and 60 years old who received the Ad26.COV2.S COVID-19 vaccine or a placebo. In nucleotides, the sequence is TGTGCCAGTAGTATAATACCCTCTGGGGCCAACGTCCTGACTTTC. Translated, this is CASSIIPSGANVLTF.